The clone carrying this TCR beta chain was seen ten or more times. Its antigen remains unidentified. TCRdb analysed the reads with MiXCR anew, one entry per CDR3 protein. In the table there are about 830,000 distinct CDR3 sequences, 32% of which are singletons. The sample originates from a study of T cell repertoires in cytomegalovirus infection. The sample consisted of cultured CD8+ T cells from PBMCs, taken from culture after CMV antigen stimulation. The TCR was taken from a human donor in good health (CMV status not recorded). Some clones in this sample may be carry-over from other donors' samples.

CDR3 sequence (DNA): TGCGCCAGCAGCCTATACGATAAGATGAACACTGAAGCTTTCTTT. Protein product: CASSLYDKMNTEAFF. This chain connects TRBV4-1 to TRBJ1-1; D gene unclear. Germline-derived CDR1 and CDR2 are MGHRA and YSYEKL. The CDR3 length is 15 residues. The V gene lost 4 bases and the J gene lost 0 bases, with 12 bases spanning the gap.